The 27 T cell receptor beta chains listed next were all sequenced from one sample in a study of shared clonotypes between healthy human individuals. The data were produced by immunoSEQ multiplex PCR, yet TCRdb's version contains in-frame clones alone and is incomplete. Of almost 700,000 clones listed, roughly nine tenths are singletons. Naive CD8 cells comprised CD45RO-negative, CCR7-positively selected cells, excluding terminally differentiated effector memory CD45RA+ cells. The sample taken for sequencing was naive CD8+ T cells sorted from blood. These receptor sequences come from a man aged 25-45 years in good health.

The rearrangement joins TRBV15 to TRBJ2-3; 9 nucleotides line up with TRBD2. Germline CDR1 reads LNHNV; CDR2 reads YYDKDF (reference sequence). J gave up 0 bases and V 3 bases, and 4 bases lay outside the gene matches. This CDR3 contains 16 residues. The CDR3 nucleotides read TGTGCCACCAGCAGTGCACTAGCGGGCAGCACAGATACGCAGTATTTT. Translated, it gives CATSSALAGSTDTQYF.

This clone was detected once. The chain links TRBV25-1 to TRBJ1-1, with TRBD1 matching over 8 bases. Looked up from germline, CDR1 is MGHDK and CDR2 is SYGVNS. V trimming: 3 bases; J trimming: 0 bases; junction bases outside the gene matches: 9. CDR3 size: 17 residues. Here the CDR3 DNA reads TGTGCCAGCAGTGAGGGCAGGAGCAGGGGGCTGAACACTGAAGCTTTCTTT. This sequence encodes CASSEGRSRGLNTEAFF.

V usage is TRBV6-1 and J usage is TRBJ2-7; 9 positions match TRBD1. V was clipped by 5 bases and J by 3 bases; unmatched bases: 5. From germline, CDR1 is MNHNS and CDR2 SASEGT. The CDR3 contains 14 residues. The CDR3: CASSRTGDYYEQYF. The CDR3 DNA reads as TGTGCCAGCAGTAGGACAGGGGACTACTACGAGCAGTACTTC.

The chain links TRBV6-5 to TRBJ1-1; no firm D call. Germline CDR1 is MNHEY and CDR2 is SVGAGI. This CDR3 has 14 amino acids. The V and J ends lost 2 bases and 1 base respectively, with 8 bases between them. The CDR3 sequence is CASSYGERNTEAFF. CDR3 coding DNA: TGTGCCAGCAGTTACGGGGAGAGGAACACTGAAGCTTTCTTT.

The rearrangement links TRBV7-6 to TRBJ1-1; the D is unclear. V lost 5 bases, J lost 5 bases, and 12 bases lay in between. Looked up from germline, CDR1 is SGHVS and CDR2 is FNYEAQ. The CDR3 is made up of 13 amino acids. CDR3 DNA sequence: TGTGCCAGCAGCGTAGAGGTGGGAACTGAAGCTTTCTTT. Translation: CASSVEVGTEAFF. Full variable domain (missing parts from reference TRBV7-6 and TRBJ1-1): GAGVSQSPRYKVTKRGQDVALRCDPISGHVSLYWYRQALGQGPEFLTYFNYEAQQDKSGLPNDRFSAERPEGSISTLTIQRTEQRDSAMYRCASSVEVGTEAFFGQGTRLTVV.

J is TRBJ1-1 and V is TRBV7-9; D is uncertain. Trimming removed 5 bases at V and 4 bases at J, with 14 bases between. CDR1 is SEHNR, CDR2 FQNEAQ, per germline (reference sequence). This CDR3 spans 14 amino acids. The CDR3 DNA follows: TGTGCCAGCAGCGGAAGGGATTTAGGCACTGAAGCTTTCTTT. It encodes CASSGRDLGTEAFF.

This chain links TRBV2 with TRBJ2-7; 7 positions agree with TRBD2. The CDR3 consists of 15 residues. The V gene end was trimmed by 2 bases and the J gene end by 3 bases; junction bases not matched to a gene: 7. Germline assignment: CDR1 SNHLY and CDR2 FYNNEI. CDR3 DNA: TGTGCCAGCAGTGAACCCCGGACTAGTCTCTACGAGCAGTACTTC. It is translated as CASSEPRTSLYEQYF.

The chain is built from TRBV4-3 and TRBJ1-2; no firm D call. The CDR3 runs to 13 residues. Germline V gene sequence: CDR1 LGHNA, CDR2 YSLEER. The germline V and J ends were trimmed by 1 base and 5 bases, with 8 bases remaining between them. CDR3 in amino acids: CASSQVSEYGYTF. CDR3 coding DNA: TGCGCCAGCAGCCAAGTGTCGGAATATGGCTACACCTTC.

Concerning this clone: The sample contains more than one DNA sequence encoding this CDR3. This chain connects TRBV4-1 to TRBJ2-7; 7 bases match TRBD1. The CDR3 covers 13 residues. CDR1 is MGHRA and CDR2 is YSYEKL in the germline V gene. V was clipped by 3 bases and J by 1 base; unmatched bases: 0. The CDR3 sequence is CASSQDRSYEQYF. In DNA, the CDR3 is TGCGCCAGCAGCCAGGACAGGTCCTACGAGCAGTACTTC.

The chain is built from TRBV27 and TRBJ2-1; unclear D gene. This CDR3 comprises 15 residues. Trimming took off 3 bases at V and 8 bases at J, with 17 bases between the two ends. The germline gives CDR1 MNHEY, CDR2 SMNVEV (reference sequence). The CDR3 spells CASSFARITLDEQFF. The CDR3 DNA follows: TGTGCCAGCAGTTTTGCGCGGATTACCCTGGATGAGCAGTTCTTC.

The chain links TRBV13 to TRBJ2-5; TRBD1 matches at 7 bases. Germline CDR1 PRHDT, CDR2 FYEKMQ (reference sequence). This CDR3 is built from 16 residues. J was trimmed by 0 bases and V by 5 bases; bases with no gene match: 9. CDR3 nucleotides: TGTGCCAGCAGCCTCATAGGTGACAGGGACCAAGAGACCCAGTACTTC. Translation: CASSLIGDRDQETQYF. The full variable domain, completed using reference TRBV13 and TRBJ2-5, is AAGVIQSPRHLIKEKRETATLKCYPIPRHDTVYWYQQGPGQDPQFLISFYEKMQSDKGSIPDRFSAQQFSDYHSELNMSSLELGDSALYFCASSLIGDRDQETQYFGPGTRLLVL.

This chain uses TRBV15 with TRBJ2-1, with TRBD2 matching 12 bases. With V trimmed by 9 bases and J by 8 bases, 8 bases remained unmatched. Germline V lookup: CDR1 LNHNV, CDR2 YYDKDF (reference sequence). This CDR3 contains 14 residues. CDR3 DNA: TGTGCCACGCGGACTAGCGGGACAATTGATGAGCAGTTCTTC. This codes for CATRTSGTIDEQFF.

J is TRBJ2-2 and V is TRBV27; D is ambiguous. The CDR3 has 14 amino acids. Germline-derived CDR1 and CDR2 are MNHEY and SMNVEV (reference sequence). Trimming removed 0 bases at V and 7 bases at J, with 9 bases between. The CDR3 is CASSLSMGYGELFF. The CDR3, as DNA: TGTGCCAGCAGTTTATCGATGGGTTACGGGGAGCTGTTTTTT.

The rearrangement links TRBV7-9 to TRBJ2-2, with D unresolved. Germline values: CDR1 SEHNR, CDR2 FQNEAQ (reference sequence). V shed 1 base and J shed 8 bases, with 5 bases lying between them. The length of the CDR3 is 12 residues. The CDR3 bases are TGTGCCAGCAGCTTAGTCCGGGGGGAGCTGTTTTTT. This translates into CASSLVRGELFF.

The chain combines TRBV7-9 with TRBJ2-3; no reliable D call. This CDR3 is built from 12 residues. The ends were cut back, 8 bases at V and 4 bases at J, with 10 bases in the middle. Germline V gene sequence: CDR1 SEHNR, CDR2 FQNEAQ (reference sequence). CDR3 sequence: CASCPEPDTQYF. The CDR3 bases are TGTGCCAGCTGCCCAGAGCCAGATACGCAGTATTTT.

The genes are TRBV7-9 and TRBJ2-1; possibly TRBD2 for D (5 bases). The CDR3 is made up of 16 amino acids. Trimming pared 1 base from V and 0 bases from J, leaving 10 bases between. Germline-derived CDR1 and CDR2 are SEHNR and FQNEAQ (reference sequence). The CDR3 reads CASSLDSGPSYNEQFF. The DNA for the CDR3 is TGTGCCAGCAGCTTAGACAGCGGCCCCTCCTACAATGAGCAGTTCTTC. Based on the CDR3 plus reference TRBV7-9 and TRBJ2-1, the full variable domain is DTGVSQNPRHKITKRGQNVTFRCDPISEHNRLYWYRQTLGQGPEFLTYFQNEAQLEKSRLLSDRFSAERPKGSFSTLEIQRTEQGDSAMYLCASSLDSGPSYNEQFFGPGTRLTVL.

The CDR3 region is CASSPGTGGGGATDTQYF. The CDR3 region has the DNA TGTGCCAGCTCACCCGGGACAGGGGGAGGTGGTGCCACAGATACGCAGTATTTT. This chain uses TRBV18 with TRBJ2-3; 11 nucleotides agree with TRBD1. The V segment lost 3 bases and the J segment 2 bases; nucleotides outside the gene matches: 10. Per the germline V gene, CDR1 is KGHSH and CDR2 is LQKENI. The CDR3 runs 18 residues. The full variable domain, rest sourced from reference TRBV18 and TRBJ2-3, is NAGVMQNPRHLVRRRGQEARLRCSPMKGHSHVYWYRQLPEEGLKFMVYLQKENIIDESGMPKERFSAEFPKEGPSILRIQQVVRGDSAAYFCASSPGTGGGGATDTQYFGPGTRLTVL.

The V gene is TRBV5-4, the J gene TRBJ1-5; D uncertain. The germline V and J ends were trimmed by 0 bases and 7 bases, with 8 bases remaining between them. Germline assignment: CDR1 SGHNT and CDR2 YYREEE (reference sequence). This CDR3 is 13 amino acids long. The CDR3 DNA is TGTGCCAGCAGCTTGGCCGGTGGGCAGCCCCAGCATTTT. This codes for CASSLAGGQPQHF.

The rearrangement links TRBV15 to TRBJ2-7, with D maybe TRBD1 (5 bases). V was trimmed by 5 bases and J by 5 bases, leaving 10 bases between them. The CDR3 is 12 residues long. Germline loops: CDR1 LNHNV, CDR2 YYDKDF (reference sequence). The CDR3 DNA sequence: TGTGCCACCAGCGGCAGGGCGGACGAGCAGTACTTC. Encoded protein: CATSGRADEQYF. Full variable domain (rest looked up from reference TRBV15 and TRBJ2-7): DAMVIQNPRYQVTQFGKPVTLSCSQTLNHNVMYWYQQKSSQAPKLLFHYYDKDFNNEADTPDNFQSRRPNTSFCFLDIRSPGLGDTAMYLCATSGRADEQYFGPGTRLTVT.

This chain joins TRBV9 and TRBJ1-2, with D unresolved. Trimming pared 0 bases from V and 0 bases from J, leaving 9 bases between. Per germline, CDR1 SGDLS and CDR2 YYNGEE. The CDR3 is 15 residues long. Here the CDR3 reads CASSVENSANYGYTF. CDR3 nucleotides: TGTGCCAGCAGCGTAGAAAACTCCGCTAACTATGGCTACACCTTC.

This chain joins TRBV30 and TRBJ1-1; D call uncertain. The CDR3 loop spans 12 amino acids. Between the trimmed V and J ends, which lost 3 bases and 9 bases, there was a span of 14 bases. Germline loops: CDR1 GTSNPN, CDR2 SVGIG (reference sequence). The DNA of the CDR3 is TGTGCCTGGAGCCGGGAAGACCCAAAAGCTTTCTTT. Translating gives CAWSREDPKAFF.

The genes are TRBV2 and TRBJ2-2; a possible D gene is TRBD2 (6 bases). This CDR3 has 16 residues. Germline lookup yields CDR1 SNHLY and CDR2 FYNNEI. Trimming pared 2 bases from V and 4 bases from J, leaving 14 bases between. CDR3 DNA sequence: TGTGCCAGCAGTGAATCGGGGGTCCGGGGCACCGGGGAGCTGTTTTTT. Protein product: CASSESGVRGTGELFF.

The chain couples TRBV19 to TRBJ2-3, with D possibly being TRBD1 (6 bases). From germline, CDR1 is LNHDA and CDR2 SQIVND (reference sequence). This CDR3 spans 15 amino acids. V gave up 5 bases and J gave up 4 bases, with 16 bases separating them. CDR3 in amino acids: CASSFPGVGADTQYF. DNA for the CDR3: TGTGCCAGTAGTTTCCCAGGGGTGGGAGCAGATACGCAGTATTTT.

The gene calls are TRBV7-2 and TRBJ2-1, with TRBD2 matching 10 bases. V lost 4 bases and J lost 7; bases outside the gene matches: 10. This CDR3 has 16 residues. In germline, CDR1 is SGHTA, CDR2 FQGNSA. The CDR3: CASSSSLAGILNEQFF. The CDR3 DNA reads as TGTGCCAGCAGCTCCTCACTAGCGGGAATTCTAAATGAGCAGTTCTTC.

The chain recombines TRBV20-1 with TRBJ2-5; no clear D. Germline V lookup: CDR1 DFQATT, CDR2 SNEGSKA (reference sequence). Between the trimmed V and J ends, which lost 6 bases and 0 bases, there was a span of 5 bases. The CDR3 is made up of 11 amino acids. The CDR3, as DNA: TGCAGTGCACCTCACCAAGAGACCCAGTACTTC. The encoded protein is CSAPHQETQYF.

On this clone: Other nucleotide sequences from this sample produce the same CDR3. The rearrangement joins TRBV27 to TRBJ2-7; D not resolved. Looked up from germline, CDR1 is MNHEY and CDR2 is SMNVEV (reference sequence). The CDR3 spans 13 residues. V lost 3 bases and J 1 base, leaving 7 bases between the germline ends. The CDR3 bases are TGTGCCAGCAGTTTTGGTGGTTCCTACGAGCAGTACTTC. Its translation: CASSFGGSYEQYF.

This CDR3 is CASSQDRGSAHYEQYF. For the CDR3, the DNA is TGCGCCAGCAGCCAAGATAGGGGGTCCGCCCACTACGAGCAGTACTTC. V and J are TRBV4-1 and TRBJ2-7, with TRBD1 as a possible D gene (6 bases). The CDR3 contains 16 residues. V was cut by 0 bases and J by 3 bases, with 15 bases left in between. Germline V gene sequence: CDR1 MGHRA, CDR2 YSYEKL.